These T cell receptor beta chains were read from a single sample in a study of blood T cell repertoires in COVID-19. The table came from immunoSEQ multiplex PCR; TCRdb's copy has only in-frame clones and leaves some out. The repertoire holds 450,000 or so clones, with roughly 88% as singletons. Sequences were obtained from PBMCs or T cells enriched from blood (not recorded which). All receptors come from a man between 18 and 29 years old who had recovered from COVID-19. The CDR3 runs from the conserved cysteine through the conserved F or W. Each record gives: V gene, J gene, clone size, D gene, CDR3 DNA, CDR3 protein. A D gene is named only where the DNA matches it firmly. Size is stated for part of the rows, as once, few or many counts, or as a class when the clone is expanded.

>TRBV7-9|TRBJ2-7|NA|NA
TGTGCCAGCAGCGGACAGCGAAGCTTATACGAGCAGTACTTC
CASSGQRSLYEQYF
>TRBV19|TRBJ1-6|NA|TRBD1
TGTGCCAGTAGTGGAACCGGGACAGGGGAGGCACCCCTCCACTTT
CASSGTGTGEAPLHF
>TRBV10-3|TRBJ2-1|NA|TRBD2
TGTGCCATCAGTGAGGGGGGGACTAGCGGGAGGTCCTACAATGAGCAGTTCTTC
CAISEGGTSGRSYNEQFF
>TRBV2|TRBJ1-1|NA|NA
TGTGCCAGCACCGGCGAGTGGGCCACTGAAGCTTTCTTT
CASTGEWATEAFF
>TRBV9|TRBJ2-3|NA|TRBD2
TGTGCCAGCAGCGGACCTAGCGGGGCAGATACGCAGTATTTT
CASSGPSGADTQYF
>TRBV3-1/TRBV3-2|TRBJ2-5|NA|TRBD2
TGTGCCAGCAGCCAATCGTTCGTGGCGGGAGTGCTAGAGACCCAGTACTTC
CASSQSFVAGVLETQYF
>TRBV4-2|TRBJ2-7|once|NA
TGTGCCAGCAGCCAAGATATGGAGGAAAGCTCCTACGAGCAGTACTTC
CASSQDMEESSYEQYF
>TRBV7-9|TRBJ2-1|NA|TRBD2
TGTGCCAGCAGCTTAGCGGAAGGATGGACTAGCGGGCTTGGGTATGAGCAGTTCTTC
CASSLAEGWTSGLGYEQFF
>TRBV12-3/TRBV12-4|TRBJ2-5|once|NA
TGTGCCAGCAGTTCAAAGGTTGGAGGTACCCAGTACTTC
CASSSKVGGTQYF
>TRBV19|TRBJ2-2|NA|NA
TGTGCCAGTAGTGTAAATAGGAACACCGGGGAGCTGTTTTTT
CASSVNRNTGELFF
>TRBV2|TRBJ2-7|NA|NA
TGTGCCAGCAGTTCCGGGTCTGGGTCCTACGAGCAGTACTTC
CASSSGSGSYEQYF
>TRBV29-1|TRBJ1-4|NA|NA
TGCAGCGCACAGGTACCAAATGAAAAACTGTTTTTT
CSAQVPNEKLFF
>TRBV4-2|TRBJ1-4|NA|TRBD1
TGTGCCAGCAGCGAGAACAGGGGAGTGGAAAAACTGTTTTTT
CASSENRGVEKLFF
>TRBV24-1|TRBJ2-7|once|NA
TGTGCCACCAGTGATTCAGGGGGGAGTTCCTACGAGCAGTACTTC
CATSDSGGSSYEQYF
>TRBV29-1|TRBJ2-1|NA|TRBD2
TGCAGCGTGGGTAGGACTAGCGGGAGCCATGAGCAGTTCTTC
CSVGRTSGSHEQFF
>TRBV7-9|TRBJ2-7|once|NA
TGTGCCAGCAGCCCGCCCTCGCGCGAGCAGTACTTC
CASSPPSREQYF
>TRBV6-5|TRBJ1-2|NA|NA
TGTGCCAGCAGTTACGGAACCTACCAGGGGGGCTACACCTTC
CASSYGTYQGGYTF
>TRBV3-1/TRBV3-2|TRBJ1-2|NA|NA
TGTGCCAGCAGCCGGGACACCAGCTATGGCTACACCTTC
CASSRDTSYGYTF
>TRBV9|TRBJ1-2|NA|NA
TGTGCCAGCAGCGTAGTATCGGGTTGGGGCTACACCTTC
CASSVVSGWGYTF
>TRBV2|TRBJ2-1|NA|NA
TGTGCCAGCAGTGACTGGAGATCAGCTGAGCAGTTCTTC
CASSDWRSAEQFF
>TRBV19|TRBJ2-6|NA|TRBD1
TGTGCCAGTAGGACAGGGGGACCCTCTGGGGCCAACGTCCTGACTTTC
CASRTGGPSGANVLTF
>TRBV7-8|TRBJ1-1|NA|TRBD1
TGTGCCAGCAGCTCGACCCGAGTCCGCCGGGGGACAGGGAACACTGAAGCTTTCTTT
CASSSTRVRRGTGNTEAFF
>TRBV5-1|TRBJ2-4|NA|NA
TGCGCCAGCAGCTTGGATCCTACGGAGCGCGGAAACATTCAGTACTTC
CASSLDPTERGNIQYF
>TRBV6-5|TRBJ1-5|NA|TRBD1
TGTGCCAGCAGGTCAGGACAGGGAGAGAATCAGCCCCAGCATTTT
CASRSGQGENQPQHF
>TRBV27|TRBJ1-2|NA|TRBD1
TGTGCCAGCAGCCGGACAGGGCAGCGCTATGGCTACACCTTC
CASSRTGQRYGYTF
>TRBV12-3/TRBV12-4|TRBJ2-2|NA|NA
TGTGCCAGCAGACTCGGGACTTTCGGGGAGCTGTTTTTT
CASRLGTFGELFF
>TRBV4-1|TRBJ2-3|NA|TRBD2
TGCGCCAGCAGCCACCTCTTTCAGCGGGAGAAAGCAGATACGCAGTATTTT
CASSHLFQREKADTQYF
>TRBV5-1|TRBJ1-3|NA|TRBD1
TGCGCCAGCAGCTTGGGGACAGGAGGTGCTGGAAACACCATATATTTT
CASSLGTGGAGNTIYF
>TRBV5-1|TRBJ1-1|NA|NA
TGCGCCAGCACCCAAACTAGGGGGTACACTGAAGCTTTCTTT
CASTQTRGYTEAFF
>TRBV30|TRBJ2-2|NA|NA
TGTGCCTGGAGTGTACGACAAAACACCGGGGAGCTGTTTTTT
CAWSVRQNTGELFF
>TRBV4-1|TRBJ2-7|few|TRBD2
TGCGCCAGCAGCCAAGATCGGACTAGCGGGACTGCCGGGCGGGAGCAGTACTTC
CASSQDRTSGTAGREQYF
>TRBV6-5|TRBJ2-5|NA|TRBD1
TGTGCCAGCAGTCTGACAGGGAGAGAGACCCAGTACTTC
CASSLTGRETQYF
>TRBV19|TRBJ2-7|NA|NA
TGTGCCAGTAGCCCCCGGCAGGGCTACGAGCAGTACTTC
CASSPRQGYEQYF
>TRBV4-2|TRBJ2-7|NA|NA
TGTGCCAGCAGCCAAGTTTCCGAGACTAGTTTCTACGAGCAGTACTTC
CASSQVSETSFYEQYF
>TRBV9|TRBJ1-1|NA|NA
TGTGCCAGCAGCGTAACCTCAGGGGTGGGTGAAGCTTTCTTT
CASSVTSGVGEAFF
>TRBV18|TRBJ1-2|NA|TRBD1
TGTGCCAGCTCACCACAGCGGGACAGGACTATCTATGGCTACACCTTC
CASSPQRDRTIYGYTF
>TRBV7-8|TRBJ1-1|NA|TRBD1
TGTGCCAGCAGCACACAGGGGAGTTGGAACACTGAAGCTTTCTTT
CASSTQGSWNTEAFF
>TRBV24-1|TRBJ2-4|few|TRBD1
TGTGCCACCAGTGATGGCGGGACAGGTCTAAACATTCAGTACTTC
CATSDGGTGLNIQYF
>TRBV28|TRBJ1-1|NA|NA
TGTGCCAGCCAACAGGAGTCTTACACTGAAGCTTTCTTT
CASQQESYTEAFF
>TRBV7-9|TRBJ1-1|NA|TRBD1
TGTGCCAGCAGCTTAGGACAGGGGGTTGAAAAGGCTTTCTTT
CASSLGQGVEKAFF
>TRBV19|TRBJ2-1|NA|TRBD2
TGTGCCAGTAGAGGGACTAGCGGGAGCTATGAGCAGTTCTTC
CASRGTSGSYEQFF
>TRBV6-5|TRBJ1-6|NA|NA
TGTGCCAGCAGCAAGAGGCCGAATTCACCCCTCCACTTT
CASSKRPNSPLHF
>TRBV10-1|TRBJ2-3|NA|TRBD1
TGCGCCAGCAGCACCGGGACAGGGGGTTTCGCAGATACGCAGTATTTT
CASSTGTGGFADTQYF
>TRBV6-5|TRBJ2-1|NA|TRBD1
TGTGCCAGCAGGGGACAGGGGGCCGTTGAGCAGTTCTTC
CASRGQGAVEQFF
>TRBV18|TRBJ2-4|NA|NA
TGTGCCAGCTCACCACCGTCGGGGGTTCAAAACATTCAGTACTTC
CASSPPSGVQNIQYF
>TRBV5-1|TRBJ2-5|NA|NA
TGCGCCAGCAGCTTGGTAACAGGAGAGACCCAGTACTTC
CASSLVTGETQYF
>TRBV5-1|TRBJ1-1|NA|TRBD1
TGCGCCAGCAGCTTGAGGGCAGGGGGCAACACTGAAGCTTTCTTT
CASSLRAGGNTEAFF
>TRBV5-1|TRBJ2-1|few|TRBD1
TGCGCCAGCAGCTTAACAGGGGCTGCTAATGAGCAGTTCTTC
CASSLTGAANEQFF
>TRBV7-3|TRBJ1-1|NA|NA
TGTGCCAGCAGCTTTCGTCCCGGGGTCACTGAAGCTTTCTTT
CASSFRPGVTEAFF
>TRBV24-1|TRBJ2-3|NA|TRBD1
TGTGCCACCAGTGATTTACCAGGGGGCGAGGCAGATACGCAGTATTTT
CATSDLPGGEADTQYF
>TRBV27|TRBJ1-6|NA|NA
TGTGCCAGCAGAAATACGGTGAATTCACCCCTCCACTTT
CASRNTVNSPLHF
>TRBV5-3|TRBJ1-2|once|TRBD1
TGTGCCAGAAGCTCCACCGCCGGGACAGGGGGGAACTATGGCTACACCTTC
CARSSTAGTGGNYGYTF
>TRBV7-9|TRBJ2-1|NA|TRBD1
TGTGCCAGCAGCCCGGGACAGTGGGGCTACAATGAGCAGTTCTTC
CASSPGQWGYNEQFF
>TRBV2|TRBJ1-4|NA|NA
TGTGCCAGCAGTGGGGTGACTGACCCTAATGAAAAACTGTTTTTT
CASSGVTDPNEKLFF
>TRBV9|TRBJ1-1|NA|NA
TGTGCCAGCAGCTCCCAGGTGAACACTGAAGCTTTCTTT
CASSSQVNTEAFF
>TRBV18|TRBJ1-5|NA|TRBD1
TGTGCCAGCTCACTATTCGGACAGGGTAGCAATCAGCCCCAGCATTTT
CASSLFGQGSNQPQHF
>TRBV29-1|TRBJ1-1|NA|NA
TGCAGCGTTGAAGACACAGTGCGTGTCCCTTTCTTT
CSVEDTVRVPFF